This is a list of T cell receptor beta chains from one sample in a study of technical replicates of blood from a few donors. The method was immunoSEQ multiplex PCR; TCRdb's version includes in-frame clones alone and lacks a portion of them. The data show 65,000 to 85,000 clones, 85% to 95% seen once. Source material: T cells isolated from PBMCs. Receptor source: a human donor in good health. CDR3s include the opening cysteine and the closing phenylalanine or tryptophan. Rows may omit the clone size; those that give it use once, few, many or a size class.

v_call,clone_size,j_call,cdr3_aa
TRBV27,NA,TRBJ2-7,CASSFAGDSYEQYF
TRBV27,NA,TRBJ2-1,CASSTIIKTASSYNEQFF
TRBV6-5,NA,TRBJ1-4,CASSSDSRGKLFF
TRBV18,NA,TRBJ1-3,CASSPGDKGYNTIYF
TRBV7-3,once,TRBJ2-1,CASSSSGLAGDRKFF
TRBV2,NA,TRBJ2-2,CASKEVMNTGELFF
TRBV19,once,TRBJ1-5,CASSAGSQPQHF
TRBV5-6,NA,TRBJ2-7,CASSFAGGNYEQYF
TRBV9,NA,TRBJ1-1,CASSARQGLNTEAFF
TRBV6-1,NA,TRBJ2-1,CASSVAGVADEQFF
TRBV5-4,NA,TRBJ2-3,CASSREGDLGDTQYF
TRBV4-3,NA,TRBJ2-2,CASSQDLGWREETGELFF
TRBV9,NA,TRBJ2-1,CASSGTSGRTYEQFF
TRBV18,NA,TRBJ2-3,CANTMSDRPTDTQYF
TRBV6-6,NA,TRBJ2-7,CASIQPGYSYEQYF
TRBV15,once,TRBJ1-5,CATSRTGGFSNQPQHF